Sequencing of this T cell receptor (beta chain) was carried out in a study of blood T cell repertoires in COVID-19. Study-level information: Specimens from acute and convalescent COVID-19 originated in the United States, Italy and Spain.

Assay: immunoSEQ multiplex PCR; the TCRdb copy retains only in-frame clones and omits some. Seen here are about 270,000 clones, 65% to 90% observed once, and the top ten hold over 10%. The J segment lost 9 bases and the V segment lost 0 bases, leaving 7 bases of the junction unmatched. This CDR3 region has 15 residues. Germline lookup yields CDR1 MNHNY and CDR2 SVGAGI (reference sequence). The chain employs TRBV6-6 and TRBJ2-1, with 8 positions matching TRBD2. This clonotype originated in a woman between 65 and 79 years old with COVID-19, enrolled during active disease. The specimen sequenced was peripheral blood. This CDR3 reads CASSYSSGGPSEQFF. In DNA form, the CDR3 reads TGTGCCAGCAGTTACTCGTCGGGGGGGCCCAGTGAGCAGTTCTTC.